This T cell receptor (beta chain) is drawn from a study of blood T cell repertoires in COVID-19. The wider study: The origin of the acute and convalescent COVID-19 samples was the United States, Italy and Spain. Nucleic acid was either cDNA or gDNA, and it came from T cells, B-cell-depleted T cells, or PBMCs.

Trimming cost V 1 base and J 5 bases, with 8 bases left between them. This CDR3 has 13 amino acids. Germline V gene sequence: CDR1 SEHNR, CDR2 FQNEAQ (reference sequence). In the original processing: The authors estimated nucleated cell counts from reference gene primer amplification. Only in-frame clones appear in the TCRdb table, and some are missing; sequencing was by immunoSEQ multiplex PCR. That table is the source of V, J and clone size, and D and trimming were worked out from the DNA. The sample consists of tens of thousands of clones, 80% to 85% of them appearing once. The TCR was taken from a man aged 50-59 years with acute or convalescent COVID-19. The sample comprised peripheral blood. The chain uses TRBV7-9 and TRBJ1-1; D might be TRBD1 (6 bases). In nucleotides, the CDR3 is TGTGCCAGCAGCTTAGGAGGGGGAACTGAAGCTTTCTTT. It specifies CASSLGGGTEAFF.